This T cell receptor beta chain was retrieved from a study of Ad26.COV2.S vaccination and SARS-CoV-2 variants. Study-level findings and limits: Vaccinees showed greater spike-specific TCR breadth than placebo recipients. Possible underestimation of total T cell responses by the TCR breadth and depth analyses was noted.

CDR3 length: 14 residues. Germline values: CDR1 LNHDA, CDR2 SQIVND (reference sequence). About this clone itself: What it binds is not known. Sequence at one end of the junction differs from germline and may be a read error.

TCRdb's table, derived via immunoSEQ multiplex PCR, lists solely in-frame clones and lacks some. The table shows about 350,000 clones, with about 90% occurring only once. The chain has TRBV19 and TRBJ1-1, with D possibly matching TRBD1 (6 bases). The source is a human donor who had recovered from COVID-19. This material consisted of peripheral blood, taken after recovery from COVID-19. This CDR3 reads CASKRDTGNTESFF. The CDR3 DNA follows: TGTGCCAGTAAGCGGGACACCGGAAACACTGAATCTTTCTTT.